This entry lists 26 T cell receptor beta chains sequenced from one sample in a study of blood T cell repertoires in COVID-19 (dated by TCRdb to 2019 to 2021). The library was produced with the immunoSEQ multiplex PCR assay. TCRdb provides this immuneACCESS table in a form limited to in-frame rearrangements. Some clones are lacking; in checked studies, under half of them reflect an unresolved V gene, and why the rest are absent is not known. For this sample there are about 47,000 clones; around 84% appear just once. Under 3% of the sample lies in the top ten. Material: peripheral blood. All receptors derive from a man aged 50 to 59 with acute or convalescent COVID-19.

The chain has TRBV5-4 and TRBJ2-7, with 11 bases that match TRBD2. The CDR3 runs to 17 residues. Per germline, CDR1 SGHNT and CDR2 YYREEE (reference sequence). V gave up 0 bases and J gave up 0 bases; unmatched junction bases: 5. The DNA for the CDR3 is TGTGCCAGCAGCTTGGGGCGGACTAGCGGGTTCTCCTACGAGCAGTACTTC. Its translation is CASSLGRTSGFSYEQYF.

The CDR3 loop is CATSAGAANQPQHF. The CDR3 DNA reads TGTGCCACCAGTGCTGGGGCGGCCAATCAGCCCCAGCATTTT. V gene TRBV24-1 combines with J gene TRBJ1-5; D perhaps matches TRBD1 (5 bases). This CDR3 region has 14 residues. The V end lost 5 bases, the J end lost 3 bases, and 10 bases lay between the germline ends. CDR1 and CDR2 (germline): KGHDR, SFDVKD.

This clone was seen just once. The V gene is TRBV28, the J gene TRBJ1-2; D remains unclear. V lost 1 base and J 2 bases, leaving 5 bases between the germline ends. Germline V gives CDR1 MDHEN, CDR2 SYDVKM. This CDR3 is 13 amino acids long. The CDR3 region is CASSLYGNYGYTF. For the CDR3, the DNA is TGTGCCAGCAGTTTATACGGGAACTATGGCTACACCTTC.

This clone was counted a single time. The V gene is TRBV5-6, the J gene TRBJ2-3, with D hard to call. V dropped 0 bases and J dropped 9 bases, with 14 bases sitting between them. The CDR3 totals 14 residues. From germline, CDR1 is SGHDT and CDR2 YYEEEE. CDR3 bases: TGTGCCAGCAGCTTGGCCCCCTCAGGATGGACGCAGTATTTT. It encodes CASSLAPSGWTQYF.

The CDR3 DNA follows: TGTGCCATCACTTCAGTCGGGGGACAGGGGGTTTTCTTT. It translates to CAITSVGGQGVFF. J is TRBJ1-1 and V is TRBV10-3, with 11 positions matching TRBD1. The V segment lost 7 bases and the J segment 13 bases; nucleotides outside the gene matches: 11. Germline V gene lookup returns CDR1 ENHRY and CDR2 SYGVKD. The CDR3 contains 13 residues.

The V and J genes are TRBV5-6 and TRBJ2-4; D call uncertain. Germline V CDR1 and CDR2: SGHDT, YYEEEE. V lost 5 bases, J lost 7 bases, and 16 bases lay in between. This CDR3 is 14 amino acids long. Written as DNA, the CDR3 is TGTGCCAGCAGGTCTTGGGCCAACAGCAACATTCAGTACTTC. Its protein product is CASRSWANSNIQYF. Supplemented by reference TRBV5-6 and TRBJ2-4, the full variable domain reads DAGVTQSPTHLIKTRGQQVTLRCSPKSGHDTVSWYQQALGQGPQFIFQYYEEEERQRGNFPDRFSGHQFPNYSSELNVNALLLGDSALYLCASRSWANSNIQYFGAGTRLSVL.

The chain carries TRBV11-2 and TRBJ2-1, with 11 nucleotides matching TRBD2. The CDR3 sequence is 15 residues long. With V trimmed by 2 bases and J by 8 bases, 5 bases remained unmatched. Germline CDR1 is SGHAT and CDR2 is FQNNGV. CDR3 DNA sequence: TGTGCCAGCAGCTTATTAGGACTAGCGGGTGATGAGCAGTTCTTC. Translating it yields CASSLLGLAGDEQFF.

This rearrangement joins TRBV7-9 to TRBJ2-3, with 7 bases fitting TRBD2. The V and J ends lost 6 bases and 3 bases, in that order; junction bases with no gene match: 3. The germline V gene encodes CDR1 SEHNR and CDR2 FQNEAQ (reference sequence). The CDR3 is 13 amino acids. CDR3 residues: CASRRTRTDTQYF. The CDR3 DNA is TGTGCCAGCAGGAGGACTAGGACAGATACGCAGTATTTT.

This chain uses TRBV10-3 with TRBJ2-5, with 14 bases that match TRBD2. V dropped 6 bases and J dropped 5; count of bases not matched to a gene: 8. Germline lookup yields CDR1 ENHRY and CDR2 SYGVKD. The CDR3 contains 16 residues. DNA for the CDR3: TGTGCCATCAGGGGGACTAGCGGGAGTACCAGGGAGACCCAGTACTTC. This gives the protein CAIRGTSGSTRETQYF.

This chain uses TRBV1 with TRBJ2-1; TRBD1, the table's D call, was not compared with the DNA. TRBV1 is tagged as a pseudogene. The CDR3 contains 15 residues. CDR3 sequence (DNA): TGCACCAGCAGCCAAGATTCCGACACTTTTTTTGAGCAGTTCTTC. It translates to CTSSQDSDTFFEQFF.

The rearrangement links TRBV7-2 to TRBJ2-7, with a weak D call TRBD1 (6 bases). Germline lookup yields CDR1 SGHTA and CDR2 FQGNSA. Trimming shortened V by 4 bases and J by 1 base, and 8 bases separated the two germline ends. There are 13 residues in the CDR3. This CDR3 is CASSYGQSYEQYF. The CDR3 DNA reads as TGTGCCAGCAGCTATGGACAGTCCTACGAGCAGTACTTC.

This clone was detected only once. The rearrangement joins TRBV7-6 to TRBJ1-5; 8 bases fit TRBD1. CDR1 SGHVS and CDR2 FNYEAQ come from the germline V gene. V trimming: 1 base; J trimming: 7 bases; junction bases outside the gene matches: 6. The CDR3 has 15 amino acids. CDR3 amino acids: CASSLEDRGGQPQHF. Here the CDR3 DNA reads TGTGCCAGCAGCTTAGAAGACAGGGGAGGACAGCCCCAGCATTTT.

The chain combines TRBV5-1 with TRBJ1-1; TRBD1 aligns across 8 bases. The CDR3 runs to 16 residues. V was clipped by 4 bases and J by 1 base; unmatched bases: 9. CDR1 is SGHRS, CDR2 YFSETQ, per germline. CDR3 nucleotides: TGCGCCAGCAGCCTCTCCCCACAGGGGGGGAACACTGAAGCTTTCTTT. This encodes CASSLSPQGGNTEAFF.

The rearrangement joins TRBV5-1 to TRBJ1-1; 8 bases are a match to TRBD1. CDR3 length: 15 amino acids. CDR1 and CDR2 (germline): SGHRS, YFSETQ. V was pared by 4 bases and J by 1 base, with 6 bases of the junction left unmatched. DNA for the CDR3: TGCGCCAGCAGCCCCCAGGGGGCTGAGAACACTGAAGCTTTCTTT. Its translation: CASSPQGAENTEAFF. Looking up the rest from reference TRBV5-1 and TRBJ1-1 gives the full variable domain: KAGVTQTPRYLIKTRGQQVTLSCSPISGHRSVSWYQQTPGQGLQFLFEYFSETQRNKGNFPGRFSGRQFSNSRSEMNVSTLELGDSALYLCASSPQGAENTEAFFGQGTRLTVV.

This sequence joins TRBV3-1 (or the pseudogene TRBV3-2) and TRBJ1-1; D unresolved. This CDR3 spans 20 amino acids. V was trimmed by 3 bases and J by 4 bases, leaving 30 bases between them. Germline CDR1 is LGHDT and CDR2 is YNNKEL (reference sequence). CDR3 in amino acids: CASSQAIALEVKYRRTEAFF. The DNA of the CDR3 is TGTGCCAGCAGCCAGGCGATAGCTTTGGAGGTTAAGTACCGACGCACTGAAGCTTTCTTT.

The J gene is TRBJ2-1, the V gene TRBV9; 10 bases are shared with TRBD2. Trimming took 4 bases from V and 2 from J; bases not matched to a gene: 3. Germline V gene lookup returns CDR1 SGDLS and CDR2 YYNGEE. The CDR3 sequence is 15 residues long. CDR3 in DNA: TGTGCCAGCAGCTTTACTAGCGGGGCCTACAATGAGCAGTTCTTC. It is translated as CASSFTSGAYNEQFF.

The gene calls are TRBV27 and TRBJ2-5, with TRBD1 identical over 7 bases. From germline, CDR1 is MNHEY and CDR2 SMNVEV (reference sequence). CDR3 length: 13 residues. After removal of 4 bases from V and 1 base from J, the junction contained 0 bases not matched to a gene. The CDR3 DNA follows: TGTGCCAGCAGTTCAGGGGGCCAAGAGACCCAGTACTTC. This gives the protein CASSSGGQETQYF.

The J gene is TRBJ2-7, the V gene TRBV19; 7 bases match TRBD2. The germline V gene has CDR1 LNHDA and CDR2 SQIVND (reference sequence). The CDR3 extends over 15 amino acids. V was clipped by 6 bases and J by 0 bases; unmatched bases: 8. The CDR3 bases are TGTGCCAGTAGCCCCGTGAGCGGGACCTCCTACGAGCAGTACTTC. Protein: CASSPVSGTSYEQYF.

The CDR3 DNA reads as TGCGCCAGCAGCTTCGATCAGGGGGCCGAATCCTACGAGCAGTACTTC. This encodes CASSFDQGAESYEQYF. V gene TRBV5-1 combines with J gene TRBJ2-7, with TRBD1 matching over 8 bases. This CDR3 contains 16 residues. V trimming: 2 bases; J trimming: 1 base; junction bases outside the gene matches: 8. Germline values: CDR1 SGHRS, CDR2 YFSETQ.

This clone was observed a handful of times. In nucleotides, the CDR3 is TGTGCCAGCAGCTTAGGAACAGGGAACGGCTACACCTTC. This translates into CASSLGTGNGYTF. V gene TRBV7-2 combines with J gene TRBJ1-2; perhaps TRBD1 as D (6 bases). The CDR3 has 13 amino acids. The V gene lost 1 base and the J gene lost 8 bases, with 11 bases spanning the gap. Germline-derived CDR1 and CDR2 are SGHTA and FQGNSA.

This rearrangement joins TRBV15 to TRBJ1-4, with 7 bases that match TRBD1. The CDR3 contains 15 residues. The V and J ends lost 2 bases and 8 bases, in that order; junction bases with no gene match: 8. Germline V gene lookup returns CDR1 LNHNV and CDR2 YYDKDF (reference sequence). DNA of the CDR3: TGTGCCACCAGCAGAAAGACAGGGATCGGAGAAAAACTGTTTTTT. Its protein product is CATSRKTGIGEKLFF.

The CDR3 nucleotides read TGTGCCAGCACCCTAGGGAGCGGGGGGGCGGGTGAGCAGTTCTTC. Translating it yields CASTLGSGGAGEQFF. This sequence joins TRBV27 and TRBJ2-1; 10 bases map to TRBD2. V shed 7 bases, J shed 9 bases, and the junction held 12 bases outside the gene matches. From germline, CDR1 is MNHEY and CDR2 SMNVEV (reference sequence). The CDR3 spans 15 residues.

This chain connects TRBV5-8 to TRBJ2-3; 8 bases agree with TRBD2. This CDR3 is 14 amino acids long. In germline, CDR1 is SGHTS, CDR2 YDEGEE. After removal of 2 bases from V and 2 bases from J, the junction contained 1 base not matched to a gene. CDR3 sequence (DNA): TGTGCCAGCAGCTTAGCGGGAGACACAGATACGCAGTATTTT. Its translation is CASSLAGDTDTQYF.

Details on this clone: The sample carries other DNA sequences with the same CDR3. This chain links TRBV5-6 with TRBJ1-4; D perhaps matches TRBD1 (5 bases). This CDR3 region has 14 residues. Germline values: CDR1 SGHDT, CDR2 YYEEEE. V dropped 1 base and J dropped 4 bases, with 8 bases sitting between them. The CDR3 sequence: CASSLQGNNEKLFF. The CDR3 nucleotides are TGTGCCAGCAGCTTGCAGGGTAATAATGAAAAACTGTTTTTT.

This chain connects TRBV11-2 to TRBJ2-5; TRBD1 is a possible D gene (6 bases). The CDR3 is made up of 15 amino acids. The germline V and J ends were trimmed by 2 bases and 7 bases, with 17 bases remaining between them. CDR1 and CDR2 (germline): SGHAT, FQNNGV. In DNA form, the CDR3 reads TGTGCCAGCAGCTTATCCAGGGGAGACGGAGGGACCCAGTACTTC. Amino acids: CASSLSRGDGGTQYF.

This clone was seen only a few times. The chain couples TRBV18 to TRBJ1-2, with TRBD1 identical over 9 bases. The CDR3 is made up of 13 amino acids. The V gene's germline CDR1 is KGHSH and CDR2 LQKENI. V gave up 2 bases and J gave up 5 bases; unmatched junction bases: 0. The CDR3 region is CASSPGTGYGYTF. The CDR3, as DNA: TGTGCCAGCTCACCAGGGACAGGGTATGGCTACACCTTC.